Sequencing of this T cell receptor beta chain was carried out in a study of cytomegalovirus exposure and HLA in healthy donors. Overall study results and limits: Later analysis associated a missense DCLRE1C variant with TCR beta V- and J-gene trimming.

Note on this clone: Its antigen is as yet unknown.

Germline V gene sequence: CDR1 MGHRA, CDR2 YSYEKL. This CDR3 contains 20 residues. V was pared by 4 bases and J by 9 bases, with 20 bases of the junction left unmatched. PCR used 60 Vbeta primers and 13 Jbeta primers. TCRdb keeps only in-frame clones here, not all; method: immunoSEQ multiplex PCR. This sample has 100,000 to 150,000 clones; roughly two thirds occur once, and the top ten carry 1.6%. The rearrangement links TRBV4-1 to TRBJ1-6; 11 nucleotides agree with TRBD1. Sequenced sample: PBMCs. This clonotype was sampled from a man in his thirties or forties in good health and CMV-seropositive. CDR3 sequence reads: CASSRRTWDRGYDFGSPLHF. CDR3 in DNA: TGCGCCAGCAGCCGGAGAACCTGGGACAGGGGGTACGATTTTGGTTCACCCCTCCACTTT.